Listed below are T cell receptor beta chains from one sample, sequenced in a study of shared clonotypes between healthy human individuals. Measured with immunoSEQ multiplex PCR; TCRdb has only the in-frame clones, and not every one. The profile shows about 520,000 clones, 95% to 97% of them singletons. Sequencing was carried out using naive CD4+ T cells sorted from blood. The receptor source for this set is a woman aged 25 to 39 in good health. CDR3s include the opening cysteine and the closing phenylalanine or tryptophan. The D gene is left open where the match is weak. Clone size is stated in some rows and not others, as once, few, many or a class when expanded.

CDR3 protein | CDR3 DNA | J gene | clone size | V gene | D gene
CASSRGLAVYNEQFF | TGTGCCAGCAGCCGCGGACTTGCGGTCTACAATGAGCAGTTCTTC | TRBJ2-1 | . | TRBV6-5 | .
CASSYLPGGNYNSPLHF | TGTGCCAGCAGCTACCTCCCGGGGGGGAACTATAATTCACCCCTCCACTTT | TRBJ1-6 | . | TRBV11-2 | .
CATSRRGDRGLQPQHF | TGTGCCACCAGCAGGCGGGGGGACAGGGGGCTTCAGCCCCAGCATTTT | TRBJ1-5 | once | TRBV15 | TRBD1
CASSFGASPVISEQFF | TGTGCCAGCAGCTTTGGCGCAAGCCCCGTTATTTCTGAGCAGTTCTTC | TRBJ2-1 | . | TRBV12-1 | .
CAITSPGQGAGGYTF | TGTGCCATCACATCACCGGGACAGGGGGCTGGGGGCTACACCTTC | TRBJ1-2 | . | TRBV27 | TRBD1
CASSLASQREATDTQYF | TGTGCCAGCAGCTTAGCTTCGCAGCGGGAGGCCACAGATACGCAGTATTTT | TRBJ2-3 | . | TRBV7-9 | TRBD2
CASSRRGGQETQYF | TGTGCCAGCAGCCGACGCGGAGGGCAAGAGACCCAGTACTTC | TRBJ2-5 | . | TRBV11-3 | .
CASSGETGSGYEQYF | TGTGCCAGCAGTGGGGAGACAGGGAGCGGCTACGAGCAGTACTTC | TRBJ2-7 | . | TRBV6-1 | TRBD1
CASSLGGRQFF | TGTGCCAGCAGCTTAGGAGGGAGGCAGTTCTTC | TRBJ2-1 | . | TRBV5-4 | .
CASSSTYEQYF | TGTGCCAGCAGCTCCACCTACGAGCAGTACTTC | TRBJ2-7 | . | TRBV11-2 | .
CASRKLGEQFF | TGTGCCAGCAGAAAGCTCGGTGAGCAGTTCTTC | TRBJ2-1 | . | TRBV6-5 | .
CASSPPSQVSYNEQFF | TGTGCCAGCTCACCACCGTCACAGGTGTCCTACAATGAGCAGTTCTTC | TRBJ2-1 | . | TRBV18 | .
CASRPPQGSGNTIYF | TGTGCCAGCAGGCCACCCCAGGGATCTGGAAACACCATATATTTT | TRBJ1-3 | . | TRBV2 | .
CASSPGTSRSYEQYF | TGTGCCAGCAGTCCCGGGACTAGCAGATCCTACGAGCAGTACTTC | TRBJ2-7 | . | TRBV28 | TRBD2
CASSLGAAMNTEAFF | TGTGCCAGCAGTTTAGGTGCGGCCATGAACACTGAAGCTTTCTTT | TRBJ1-1 | once | TRBV28 | .
CAISGQRTGEADTQYF | TGTGCCATCAGTGGTCAAAGGACAGGGGAAGCAGATACGCAGTATTTT | TRBJ2-3 | once | TRBV10-3 | TRBD1
CASSLTLLGQGAQNTGELFF | TGTGCCAGCTCACTGACGCTGCTCGGACAGGGCGCCCAGAACACCGGGGAGCTGTTTTTT | TRBJ2-2 | . | TRBV18 | TRBD1
CASSQTPDRVRTGELFF | TGCGCCAGCAGCCAAACACCGGACAGGGTACGCACCGGGGAGCTGTTTTTT | TRBJ2-2 | . | TRBV4-1 | TRBD1
CASSHEGYTEAFF | TGTGCCAGCAGCCATGAAGGGTACACTGAAGCTTTCTTT | TRBJ1-1 | few | TRBV7-9 | .
CASSESGGSGRAADTQYF | TGCGCCAGCAGTGAGTCGGGGGGGAGCGGGAGAGCGGCAGATACGCAGTATTTT | TRBJ2-3 | . | TRBV10-2 | TRBD2
CASSEWASEQYF | TGTGCCAGCAGTGAATGGGCATCCGAGCAGTACTTC | TRBJ2-7 | once | TRBV6-1 | .
CASSRDGGTYEQYF | TGTGCCAGCAGCCGGGACGGAGGGACCTACGAGCAGTACTTC | TRBJ2-7 | once | TRBV7-9 | .
CSALTETQYF | TGCAGCGCCCTAACAGAGACCCAGTACTTC | TRBJ2-5 | . | TRBV29-1 | .
CASSPWTSGTYEQYF | TGCGCCAGCAGCCCATGGACTAGCGGGACCTACGAGCAGTACTTC | TRBJ2-7 | . | TRBV5-1 | TRBD2
CARETDRGNEQFF | TGTGCCCGCGAGACGGACAGGGGCAATGAGCAGTTCTTC | TRBJ2-1 | . | TRBV2 | TRBD1
CASGPGAGANVLTF | TGTGCCTCGGGGCCAGGGGCTGGGGCCAACGTCCTGACTTTC | TRBJ2-6 | . | TRBV2 | .
CASSIEGFRYNEQFF | TGTGCCAGTAGTATAGAAGGGTTTCGATACAATGAGCAGTTCTTC | TRBJ2-1 | once | TRBV19 | .
CASSSQGYNEQFF | TGTGCCAGTAGTTCACAGGGATACAATGAGCAGTTCTTC | TRBJ2-1 | . | TRBV19 | .
CSVEWQQHTQYF | TGCAGCGTTGAGTGGCAGCAACATACGCAGTATTTT | TRBJ2-3 | . | TRBV29-1 | .
CASSVVGADYGYTF | TGTGCCAGCTCGGTCGTGGGGGCGGACTATGGCTACACCTTC | TRBJ1-2 | . | TRBV28 | .
CASSSRGFEETQYF | TGTGCCAGCAGCTCCCGGGGCTTTGAAGAGACCCAGTACTTC | TRBJ2-5 | . | TRBV11-2 | .
CASSPDSRGQYF | TGTGCCAGCAGTCCGGACTCACGTGGGCAGTATTTT | TRBJ2-3 | . | TRBV28 | .
CASSSGPGEETQYF | TGCGCCAGCAGCTCCGGGCCGGGGGAGGAGACCCAGTACTTC | TRBJ2-5 | . | TRBV5-1 | .
CASSSGTYGANVLTF | TGTGCCAGCAGCTCAGGGACTTATGGGGCCAACGTCCTGACTTTC | TRBJ2-6 | once | TRBV2 | .
CASTQTGAFSGNTIYF | TGCGCCAGCACCCAGACAGGGGCCTTCTCTGGAAACACCATATATTTT | TRBJ1-3 | . | TRBV5-1 | TRBD1
CASSLGPGSALLGNTIYF | TGTGCCAGCAGCTTAGGCCCGGGCAGCGCCTTACTCGGAAACACCATATATTTT | TRBJ1-3 | . | TRBV7-6 | .
CASSLGGLAASYEQYF | TGTGCCAGCAGCTTGGGGGGACTAGCGGCTTCCTACGAGCAGTACTTC | TRBJ2-7 | . | TRBV5-4 | TRBD2
CASSGSGSSYEQYF | TGTGCCAGCAGTGGGAGCGGGAGTAGCTACGAGCAGTACTTC | TRBJ2-7 | . | TRBV6-1 | TRBD2
CASSFSGSTGLGLSYEQYF | TGTGCCAGCAGCTTCAGCGGATCTACAGGCCTAGGCCTTTCCTACGAGCAGTACTTC | TRBJ2-7 | . | TRBV11-2 | .
CASSLDPGAVYEQFF | TGTGCCAGCAGCTTAGATCCCGGGGCGGTCTATGAGCAGTTCTTC | TRBJ2-1 | . | TRBV11-3 | .
CASSLLTGGSGYTF | TGTGCCAGCAGTTTGCTGACAGGGGGCTCTGGCTACACCTTC | TRBJ1-2 | . | TRBV28 | TRBD1
CASSPISRTGGRNTEAFF | TGTGCCAGCTCACCAATATCCAGGACAGGGGGTAGGAACACTGAAGCTTTCTTT | TRBJ1-1 | . | TRBV18 | TRBD1
CASSPHGLADTDTQYF | TGTGCCAGCAGTCCCCACGGACTAGCCGACACAGATACGCAGTATTTT | TRBJ2-3 | . | TRBV28 | TRBD2